The rows below give T cell receptor beta chains drawn from one sample of a study of patients and donors after allogeneic stem cell transplantation. TCRdb reprocessed the RT-PCR reads with MiXCR, giving one entry per CDR3 protein. Of about 230,000 distinct CDR3 sequences in the sample, around 14% were seen once. Sequenced input: blood, either unsorted or a sorted T cell fraction (not recorded which). These receptors came from a human donor who was either an allogeneic HSCT recipient or a stem cell or donor lymphocyte infusion donor (not recorded which). It is not recorded whose cells these are; they may come from a transplant donor. Each CDR3 is given with its conserved first and last residue. A D gene is named only where the DNA matches it firmly. Expanded clones are given a class, and other clones once, few, many or no size at all.

CDR3	DNA	J	D	V	size
CASNFRPQFF	TGTGCCTCTAACTTCAGGCCACAGTTCTTC	TRBJ2-1	NA	TRBV6-2/TRBV6-3	many
CASSPRTGTTNNEQFF	TGCGCCAGCAGCCCGAGGACCGGGACGACCAACAATGAGCAGTTCTTC	TRBJ2-1	NA	TRBV5-1	many
CASSRGGSREKLFF	TGTGCCAGCAGTCGAGGGGGTAGTAGAGAAAAACTGTTTTTT	TRBJ1-4	NA	TRBV7-9	once
CASSNGDLNTEAFF	TGTGCCAGCAGCAACGGGGACCTAAACACTGAAGCTTTCTTT	TRBJ1-1	NA	TRBV5-6	NA
CASSFTASGRNEQFF	TGTGCCAGCAGCTTCACAGCATCGGGTAGGAATGAGCAGTTCTTC	TRBJ2-1	NA	TRBV7-9	many
CASSLATGNEQYF	TGTGCCAGCAGCTTAGCAACGGGTAACGAGCAGTACTTC	TRBJ2-7	NA	TRBV7-9	few
CASSLGAAGIYTF	TGTGCCAGCAGCTTGGGGGCCGCAGGAATATACACCTTC	TRBJ1-2	NA	TRBV5-8	NA
CSVAFSYNEQFF	TGCAGCGTTGCATTCTCCTACAATGAGCAGTTCTTC	TRBJ2-1	NA	TRBV29-1	few
CASSSGPSLSGNTIYF	TGTGCCAGCAGCTCGGGACCGAGCCTCTCTGGAAACACCATATATTTT	TRBJ1-3	NA	TRBV7-9	many
CASSTSGEVHEQYF	TGTGCCAGCAGTACCTCGGGGGAGGTCCACGAGCAGTACTTC	TRBJ2-7	NA	TRBV25-1	few
CASREGAQSCYEQYF	TGTGCTAGCAGGGAGGGAGCCCAGTCATGCTACGAGCAGTACTTC	TRBJ2-7	TRBD2	TRBV7-7	NA
CASSLDPGMGNEQYF	TGTGCCAGCAGTTTAGACCCAGGGATGGGTAACGAGCAGTACTTC	TRBJ2-7	NA	TRBV12-3/TRBV12-4	NA
CAWSVGGATDTQYF	TGTGCCTGGAGTGTCGGGGGGGCAACAGATACGCAGTATTTT	TRBJ2-3	TRBD2	TRBV30	many
CASSQDLVQPQHF	TGTGCCAGCAGCCAAGATTTGGTTCAGCCCCAGCATTTT	TRBJ1-5	NA	TRBV3-1	many
CASSPRQGGNVKEKLFF	TGTGCCAGCAGTCCAAGACAGGGAGGAAACGTTAAGGAAAAACTGTTTTTT	TRBJ1-4	TRBD1	TRBV6-1	NA
CSVLGQAHTEAFF	TGCAGCGTTCTCGGACAGGCACACACTGAAGCTTTCTTT	TRBJ1-1	TRBD1	TRBV29-1	many
CASSERQDLYGYTF	TGTGCCAGCAGTGAGCGACAGGACCTCTATGGCTACACCTTC	TRBJ1-2	NA	TRBV6-1	NA
CSARPQVREAFF	TGCAGTGCTAGACCCCAGGTGAGGGAGGCTTTCTTT	TRBJ1-1	NA	TRBV20-1	many
CASREGGLNEKLFF	TGTGCCAGCAGAGAGGGGGGGCTGAATGAAAAACTGTTTTTT	TRBJ1-4	NA	TRBV6-1	NA
CASSPGTSGGVETQYF	TGTGCCAGCAGCCCCGGGACTAGCGGGGGGGTAGAGACCCAGTACTTC	TRBJ2-5	TRBD2	TRBV5-6	NA
CASSTTSAGTDTQYF	TGTGCCAGCAGCACCACCTCCGCTGGGACAGATACGCAGTATTTT	TRBJ2-3	NA	TRBV5-6	NA
CASSKAAGEGYTF	TGTGCCAGCAGCAAAGCTGCTGGGGAGGGCTACACCTTC	TRBJ1-2	NA	TRBV5-4	few
CSARTRTGTGYEQYF	TGCAGTGCTAGAACCCGGACAGGGACGGGATACGAGCAGTACTTC	TRBJ2-7	TRBD1	TRBV20-1	NA
CATSTVTDTQYF	TGTGCCACCTCCACGGTGACAGATACGCAGTATTTT	TRBJ2-3	NA	TRBV24-1	NA
CASSPWTSSTDTQYF	TGTGCCAGCAGCCCTTGGACATCGTCTACAGATACGCAGTATTTT	TRBJ2-3	NA	TRBV3-1	NA
CASSQVGGSIDEQYF	TGTGCCAGCAGCCAAGTAGGGGGGAGTATCGACGAGCAGTACTTC	TRBJ2-7	NA	TRBV3-1	NA
CASKPGTTNTGELFF	TGTGCCAGCAAACCCGGGACTACCAACACCGGGGAGCTGTTTTTT	TRBJ2-2	TRBD2	TRBV12-3/TRBV12-4	many
CASSASSAPLYGYTF	TGTGCCAGCAGCGCCTCATCGGCCCCCCTGTATGGCTACACCTTC	TRBJ1-2	NA	TRBV9	many
CAWSTGPTEAFF	TGTGCCTGGAGTACAGGGCCCACTGAAGCTTTCTTT	TRBJ1-1	NA	TRBV30	NA
CASSPSGISGELFF	TGCGCCAGCAGCCCTAGCGGGATCTCCGGGGAGCTGTTTTTT	TRBJ2-2	TRBD2	TRBV5-1	NA
CASSSQGVSFSGYTF	TGTGCCAGCAGTTCCCAGGGGGTGTCGTTTTCTGGCTACACCTTC	TRBJ1-2	TRBD1	TRBV7-9	few
CASSLRAGSNTEAFF	TGCGCCAGCAGCTTGAGGGCAGGGTCGAACACTGAAGCTTTCTTT	TRBJ1-1	NA	TRBV5-1	few
CASSEGTGTRVAFF	TGTGCCAGCAGCGAAGGGACAGGAACACGAGTAGCTTTCTTT	TRBJ1-1	TRBD1	TRBV7-9	NA
CASSQGTIAGNEQFF	TGTGCCAGCAGCCAGGGGACGATCGCTGGCAATGAGCAGTTCTTC	TRBJ2-1	NA	TRBV3-1	NA
CASSPQGRSNQPQHF	TGTGCCAGCAGCCCCCAGGGGAGGAGCAATCAGCCCCAGCATTTT	TRBJ1-5	NA	TRBV7-9	NA
CASSLGQGMDYGYTF	TGTGCCAGCAGCCTCGGACAGGGAATGGACTATGGCTACACCTTC	TRBJ1-2	TRBD1	TRBV11-2	NA
CASSPGDGGSTDTQYF	TGTGCCAGCAGCCCCGGGGACGGGGGGAGCACAGATACGCAGTATTTT	TRBJ2-3	TRBD2	TRBV7-2	few
CASKTGRSYEQYF	TGTGCCAGCAAGACGGGGAGGTCCTACGAGCAGTACTTC	TRBJ2-7	NA	TRBV27	NA
CASSLTTGTGAIEQYF	TGTGCCAGCAGTCTCACGACCGGGACAGGGGCAATCGAGCAGTACTTC	TRBJ2-7	TRBD1	TRBV6-1	NA
CASSSPKGTATREQYF	TGTGCCAGCAGTTCCCCCAAGGGGACAGCGACTCGGGAGCAGTACTTC	TRBJ2-7	TRBD1	TRBV27	NA
CASKNPTGNEQFF	TGTGCCAGTAAAAATCCGACGGGCAATGAGCAGTTCTTC	TRBJ2-1	NA	TRBV6-4	NA
CASSLVPGANTEAFF	TGTGCCAGCAGCTTAGTCCCAGGCGCGAACACTGAAGCTTTCTTT	TRBJ1-1	NA	TRBV11-3	NA
CASTPSGTGSGYTF	TGTGCCAGCACCCCAAGCGGGACAGGGTCTGGCTACACCTTC	TRBJ1-2	TRBD1	TRBV27	NA
CASIPLRRASGREGPYNEQFF	TGTGCCAGCATTCCACTGAGGAGGGCTAGCGGGAGGGAGGGCCCCTACAATGAGCAGTTCTTC	TRBJ2-1	TRBD2	TRBV12-3/TRBV12-4	few
CASSSRGPGELFF	TGTGCCAGCAGTTCCCGGGGACCCGGGGAGCTGTTTTTT	TRBJ2-2	NA	TRBV12-3/TRBV12-4	NA
CASSLTAGLADTQYF	TGTGCCAGCAGCTTAACGGCCGGACTAGCAGATACGCAGTATTTT	TRBJ2-3	TRBD2	TRBV7-3	few